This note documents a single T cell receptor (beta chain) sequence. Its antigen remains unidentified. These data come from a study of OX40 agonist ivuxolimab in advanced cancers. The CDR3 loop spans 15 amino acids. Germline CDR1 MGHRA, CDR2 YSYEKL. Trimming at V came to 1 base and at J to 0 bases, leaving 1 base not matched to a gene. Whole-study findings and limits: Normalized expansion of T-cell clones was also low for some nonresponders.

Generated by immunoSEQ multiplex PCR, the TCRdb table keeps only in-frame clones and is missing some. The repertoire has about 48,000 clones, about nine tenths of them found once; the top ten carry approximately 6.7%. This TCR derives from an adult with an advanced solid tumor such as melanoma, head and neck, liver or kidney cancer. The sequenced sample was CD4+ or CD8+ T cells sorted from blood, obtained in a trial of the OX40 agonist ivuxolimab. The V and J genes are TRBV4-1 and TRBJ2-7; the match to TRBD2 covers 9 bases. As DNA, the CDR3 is TGCGCCAGCAGCCAAGGCGGGGGGGCCTCCTACGAGCAGTACTTC. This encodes CASSQGGGASYEQYF.